These T cell receptor beta chains were read from a single sample in a study of blood T cells in healthy people across ages. TCRdb recomputed calls from the 5' RACE reads with MiXCR, one row per CDR3 protein. The sample has about a million distinct CDR3 sequences, around 54% seen once. Sequencing was carried out using blood. The receptors shown here come from a woman aged 60 to 75 in good health. The CDR3 runs from the conserved cysteine through the conserved F or W. D genes are given only for firm matches. Size values are once, few and many counts, or a class for expanded clones, and some rows have none.

>TRBV7-8|15|TRBJ2-5|TRBD1|NA
CASSRGQGFQETQYF
TGTGCCAGCAGCCGCGGACAGGGATTTCAAGAGACCCAGTACTTC
>TRBV18|12|TRBJ1-4|NA|NA
CASSQLQEKLFF
TGTGCCAGCTCACAACTACAGGAAAAACTGTTTTTT
>TRBV5-1|18|TRBJ2-1|TRBD2|NA
CASSLESLAGGPTNEQFF
TGCGCCAGCAGCTTGGAGTCCTTAGCGGGAGGGCCGACCAATGAGCAGTTCTTC
>TRBV15|17|TRBJ1-5|NA|few
CATSRDGKGHSNQPQHF
TGTGCCACCAGCAGAGACGGTAAAGGGCATAGCAATCAGCCCCAGCATTTT
>TRBV28|13|TRBJ1-2|TRBD1|NA
CASRFDRDYGYTF
TGTGCCAGCAGATTCGACAGGGACTATGGCTACACCTTC
>TRBV7-9|13|TRBJ2-7|TRBD1|NA
CASQDRDSYEQYF
TGTGCCAGCCAGGACAGGGACTCCTACGAGCAGTACTTC
>TRBV28|17|TRBJ2-1|TRBD2|NA
CASSLTPLAGDPSRQFF
TGTGCCAGCAGTTTAACCCCCCTAGCGGGGGACCCCAGTCGGCAGTTCTTC
>TRBV20-1|16|TRBJ2-3|TRBD1|few
CSARDVRDRYTDTQYF
TGCAGTGCTAGAGATGTCCGGGACAGATACACAGATACGCAGTATTTT
>TRBV28|15|TRBJ2-7|TRBD1|NA
CASRPGQIISYEQYF
TGTGCCAGCAGACCGGGACAGATCATCTCCTACGAGCAGTACTTC
>TRBV20-1|14|TRBJ2-5|TRBD1|NA
CSVIGQATTETQYF
TGCAGTGTGATCGGACAGGCGACGACGGAGACCCAGTACTTC
>TRBV2|15|TRBJ2-2|TRBD2|NA
CASRDPWGGSGELFF
TGTGCCAGCAGGGACCCTTGGGGGGGGTCCGGGGAGCTGTTTTTT
>TRBV30|14|TRBJ1-4|TRBD1|NA
CASKWTGANEKLFF
TGTGCCTCGAAATGGACAGGGGCTAATGAAAAACTGTTTTTT
>TRBV2|15|TRBJ2-1|NA|few
CASSVSRQAGNEQFF
TGTGCCAGCTCCGTAAGCCGACAGGCGGGGAATGAGCAGTTCTTC
>TRBV9|16|TRBJ2-5|NA|few
CASSATGSRSGETQYF
TGTGCCAGCAGCGCAACAGGGTCAAGGAGTGGGGAGACCCAGTACTTC
>TRBV7-2|18|TRBJ2-4|NA|NA
CASSFSGEVGLAKNIQYF
TGTGCCAGCAGCTTTTCGGGAGAAGTGGGTCTAGCCAAAAACATTCAGTACTTC
>TRBV2|15|TRBJ2-3|NA|NA
CASNLAEPSTDTQYF
TGTGCCAGCAACTTAGCGGAGCCTAGCACAGATACGCAGTATTTT
>TRBV20-1|15|TRBJ2-1|NA|NA
CSARDRMAGGGEQFF
TGCAGTGCTAGAGATAGAATGGCAGGGGGAGGAGAGCAGTTCTTC
>TRBV30|15|TRBJ2-3|NA|NA
CAWSVRDPVTDTQYF
TGTGCCTGGAGTGTAAGGGATCCCGTGACAGATACGCAGTATTTT
>TRBV29-1|13|TRBJ2-5|NA|once
CSVIRISGNEQYF
TGCAGCGTGATCAGGATTTCGGGCAATGAGCAGTACTTC
>TRBV12-3/TRBV12-4|12|TRBJ1-2|NA|few
CASSFGLEGYTF
TGTGCCAGCAGTTTTGGACTAGAGGGCTACACCTTC
>TRBV28|16|TRBJ2-2|NA|NA
CASSTTGLSNTGELFF
TGTGCCAGCAGTACTACAGGTCTCTCGAACACCGGGGAGCTGTTTTTT
>TRBV28|12|TRBJ2-7|NA|once
CASSLAMGEQYF
TGTGCCAGCAGTTTAGCCATGGGCGAGCAGTACTTC
>TRBV9|12|TRBJ2-5|NA|NA
CASSIMGETQYF
TGTGCCAGCAGCATAATGGGAGAGACCCAGTACTTC
>TRBV12-3/TRBV12-4|15|TRBJ2-5|TRBD1|NA
CASSADPGQQETQYF
TGTGCCAGCAGTGCCGATCCGGGACAGCAAGAGACCCAGTACTTC